The 12 T cell receptor beta chains given below trace back to one sample, sequenced in a study of chemoradiotherapy in HPV16-positive cancers. The assay was immunoSEQ multiplex PCR, and TCRdb's table has in-frame clones only and misses some. The sample lists 20,000 or so clones; about 87% were seen once. Source: blood, taken from a patient who underwent chemoradiotherapy. These receptors were obtained from a human donor with HPV-associated anogenital cancer.

The rearrangement uses TRBV30 and TRBJ1-5, with 8 bases fitting TRBD1. CDR1 is GTSNPN, CDR2 SVGIG, per germline (reference sequence). The CDR3 runs 13 residues. V lost 5 bases to trimming and J lost 7 bases; unmatched junction nucleotides: 7. CDR3 sequence: CAWGQGWKQPQHF. CDR3 coding DNA: TGTGCCTGGGGACAGGGATGGAAGCAGCCCCAGCATTTT.

The chain uses TRBV2 and TRBJ2-5, with 14 bases that match TRBD2. V was pared by 6 bases and J by 2 bases, with 5 bases of the junction left unmatched. CDR1 is SNHLY, CDR2 FYNNEI, per germline. The CDR3 runs to 16 residues. The CDR3 protein is CASSGLAGGSQETQYF. In DNA, the CDR3 is TGTGCCAGCAGCGGACTAGCGGGGGGATCTCAAGAGACCCAGTACTTC.

V usage is TRBV6-1 and J usage is TRBJ1-5; D is perhaps TRBD1 (6 bases). The CDR3 spans 14 residues. V was clipped by 5 bases and J by 9 bases, with 17 bases between them. Germline CDR1 MNHNS, CDR2 SASEGT. CDR3 DNA sequence: TGTGCCAGCAGTTCTGACAGGACCCAGGGGCCCCAGCATTTT. This encodes CASSSDRTQGPQHF.

The V gene is TRBV6-1, the J gene TRBJ2-1, with TRBD2 matching 12 bases. Germline V CDR1 and CDR2: MNHNS, SASEGT. CDR3 length: 14 residues. With 8 bases clipped from V and 7 bases from J, the junction kept 6 bases outside the gene matches. CDR3 residues: CASPGTSGLNEQFF. In DNA form, the CDR3 reads TGTGCCAGCCCTGGGACTAGCGGGCTGAATGAGCAGTTCTTC.

The rearrangement joins TRBV7-2 to TRBJ2-7; 10 bases agree with TRBD2. The CDR3 has 15 amino acids. Germline trimming cut 4 bases from V and 6 bases from J; bases unmatched to any gene: 9. Germline values: CDR1 SGHTA, CDR2 FQGNSA. The CDR3 region has the DNA TGTGCCAGCAGCTCGAGGAGTCCTAGCGGGGGCGAGCAGTACTTC. Its protein is CASSSRSPSGGEQYF.

Here the CDR3 reads CATSRGWSQGKEKLFF. In DNA form, the CDR3 reads TGTGCCACCAGCAGAGGTTGGTCACAGGGCAAAGAAAAACTGTTTTTT. The chain couples TRBV15 to TRBJ1-4; TRBD1 is a possible D gene (6 bases). The length of the CDR3 is 16 residues. V lost 1 base and J 8 bases, leaving 17 bases between the germline ends. Germline V CDR1 and CDR2: LNHNV, YYDKDF (reference sequence).

J is TRBJ2-1 and V is TRBV12-5; the D is unclear. Germline V gene lookup returns CDR1 LGHNT and CDR2 FRNRAP. CDR3 size: 11 residues. V lost 6 bases and J lost 9, with 9 bases in between. For the CDR3, the DNA is TGTGCTAGTGGCCCGGAAATTGAGCAGTTCTTC. This sequence encodes CASGPEIEQFF.

The V and J genes are TRBV15 and TRBJ2-3; D remains ambiguous. Per germline, CDR1 LNHNV and CDR2 YYDKDF (reference sequence). V gave up 5 bases and J gave up 4 bases, with 13 bases separating them. The CDR3 runs to 14 residues. In DNA, the CDR3 is TGTGCCACCAGCGGCGGTATGGATTCAGATACGCAGTATTTT. This codes for CATSGGMDSDTQYF.

This rearrangement joins TRBV6-1 to TRBJ1-2, with D possibly TRBD1 on 6 matching bases. Deletions cut 2 bases from V and 4 bases from J, with 11 bases between. There are 14 residues in the CDR3. Per germline, CDR1 MNHNS and CDR2 SASEGT. The CDR3 region has the DNA TGTGCCAGCAGTGAAATTCAGGGGCGCTATGGCTACACCTTC. It yields the protein CASSEIQGRYGYTF.

J is TRBJ1-1 and V is TRBV21-1; the table's D call TRBD1 went unverified against the DNA. TRBV21-1 is annotated as a pseudogene. The CDR3 spans 15 residues. CDR3: CASSRYRDENTEAFF. The DNA for the CDR3 is TGTGCCAGCAGCAGATACAGGGACGAGAACACTGAAGCTTTCTTT.

The chain is built from TRBV18 and TRBJ2-4, with D possibly being TRBD1 (6 bases). Germline CDR1 KGHSH, CDR2 LQKENI. CDR3 size: 16 residues. Trimming removed 0 bases from V and 0 bases from J, with 9 bases in between. The CDR3 loop reads CASSPPQGLAKNIQYF. CDR3 DNA sequence: TGTGCCAGCTCACCACCTCAGGGGCTAGCCAAAAACATTCAGTACTTC.

The chain uses TRBV30 and TRBJ2-7, with TRBD1 matching over 7 bases. CDR3 length equals 14 residues. Germline V gene sequence: CDR1 GTSNPN, CDR2 SVGIG (reference sequence). The V segment lost 2 bases and the J segment 6 bases; nucleotides outside the gene matches: 10. For the CDR3, the DNA is TGTGCCTGGAGTCAACAGGGGTTATCTGGCGAGCAGTACTTC. Residues: CAWSQQGLSGEQYF. Based on the CDR3 plus reference TRBV30 and TRBJ2-7, the full variable domain is SQTIHQWPATLVQPVGSPLSLECTVEGTSNPNLYWYRQAAGRGLQLLFYSVGIGQISSEVPQNLSASRPQDRQFILSSKKLLLSDSGFYLCAWSQQGLSGEQYFGPGTRLTVT.